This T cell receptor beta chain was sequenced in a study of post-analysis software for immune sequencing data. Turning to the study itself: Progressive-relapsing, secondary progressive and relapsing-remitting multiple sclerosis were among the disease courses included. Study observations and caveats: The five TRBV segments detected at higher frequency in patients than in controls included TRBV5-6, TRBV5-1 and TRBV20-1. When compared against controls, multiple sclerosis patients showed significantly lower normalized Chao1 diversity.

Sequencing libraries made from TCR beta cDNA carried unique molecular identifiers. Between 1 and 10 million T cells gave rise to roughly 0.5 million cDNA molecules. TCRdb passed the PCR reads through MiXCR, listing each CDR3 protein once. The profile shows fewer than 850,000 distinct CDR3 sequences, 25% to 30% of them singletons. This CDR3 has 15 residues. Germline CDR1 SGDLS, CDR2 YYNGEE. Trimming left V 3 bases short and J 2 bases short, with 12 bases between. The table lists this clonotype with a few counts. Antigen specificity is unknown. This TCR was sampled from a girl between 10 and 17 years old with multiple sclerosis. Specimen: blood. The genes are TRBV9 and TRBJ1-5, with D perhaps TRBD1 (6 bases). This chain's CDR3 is CASSATGGGNQPQHF. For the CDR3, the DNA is TGTGCCAGCAGCGCCACGGGGGGCGGCAATCAGCCCCAGCATTTT.